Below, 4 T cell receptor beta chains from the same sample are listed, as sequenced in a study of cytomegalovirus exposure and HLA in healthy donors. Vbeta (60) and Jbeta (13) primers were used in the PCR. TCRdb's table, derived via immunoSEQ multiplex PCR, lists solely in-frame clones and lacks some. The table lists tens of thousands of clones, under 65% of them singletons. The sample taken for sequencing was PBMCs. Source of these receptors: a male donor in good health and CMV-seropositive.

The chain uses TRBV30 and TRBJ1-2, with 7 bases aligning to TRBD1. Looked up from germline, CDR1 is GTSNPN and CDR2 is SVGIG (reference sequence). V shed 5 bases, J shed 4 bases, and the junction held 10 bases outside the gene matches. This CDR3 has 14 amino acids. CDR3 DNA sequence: TGTGCCTGGGCACAGGGGAGGCGGCTCTATGGCTACACCTTC. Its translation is CAWAQGRRLYGYTF.

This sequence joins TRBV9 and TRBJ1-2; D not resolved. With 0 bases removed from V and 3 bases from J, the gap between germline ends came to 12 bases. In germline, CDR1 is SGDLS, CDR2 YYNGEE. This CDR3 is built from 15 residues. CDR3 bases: TGTGCCAGCAGCGTAGAAGTAGGGAGGGACTATGGCTACACCTTC. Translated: CASSVEVGRDYGYTF.

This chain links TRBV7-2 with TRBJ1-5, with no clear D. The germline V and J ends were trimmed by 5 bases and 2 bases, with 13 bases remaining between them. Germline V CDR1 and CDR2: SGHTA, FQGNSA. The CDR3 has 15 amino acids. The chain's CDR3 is CASSPFQVGNQPQHF. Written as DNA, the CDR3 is TGTGCCAGCAGCCCCTTCCAGGTGGGCAATCAGCCCCAGCATTTT.

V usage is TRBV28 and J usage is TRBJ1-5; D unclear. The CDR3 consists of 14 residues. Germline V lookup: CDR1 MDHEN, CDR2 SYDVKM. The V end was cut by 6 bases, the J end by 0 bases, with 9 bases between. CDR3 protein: CASRSTYSNQPQHF. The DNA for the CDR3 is TGTGCCAGCAGGTCCACCTATAGCAATCAGCCCCAGCATTTT.